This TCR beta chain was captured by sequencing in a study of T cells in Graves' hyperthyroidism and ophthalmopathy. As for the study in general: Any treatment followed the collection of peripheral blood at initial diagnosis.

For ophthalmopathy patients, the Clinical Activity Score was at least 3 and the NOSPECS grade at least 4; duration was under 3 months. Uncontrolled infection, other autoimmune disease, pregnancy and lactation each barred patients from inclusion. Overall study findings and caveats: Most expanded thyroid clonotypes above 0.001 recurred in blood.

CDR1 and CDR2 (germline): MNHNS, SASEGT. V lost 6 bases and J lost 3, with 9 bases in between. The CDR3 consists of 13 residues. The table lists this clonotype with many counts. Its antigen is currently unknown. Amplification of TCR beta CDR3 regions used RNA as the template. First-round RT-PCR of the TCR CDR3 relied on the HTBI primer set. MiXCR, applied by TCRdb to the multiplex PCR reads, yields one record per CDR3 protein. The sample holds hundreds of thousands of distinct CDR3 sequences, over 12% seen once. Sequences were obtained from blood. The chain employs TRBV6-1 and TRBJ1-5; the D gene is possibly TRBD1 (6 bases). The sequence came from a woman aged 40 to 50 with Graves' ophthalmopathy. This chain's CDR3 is CASRGDNNQPQHF. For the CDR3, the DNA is TGTGCCAGCAGGGGGGACAACAATCAGCCCCAGCATTTT.